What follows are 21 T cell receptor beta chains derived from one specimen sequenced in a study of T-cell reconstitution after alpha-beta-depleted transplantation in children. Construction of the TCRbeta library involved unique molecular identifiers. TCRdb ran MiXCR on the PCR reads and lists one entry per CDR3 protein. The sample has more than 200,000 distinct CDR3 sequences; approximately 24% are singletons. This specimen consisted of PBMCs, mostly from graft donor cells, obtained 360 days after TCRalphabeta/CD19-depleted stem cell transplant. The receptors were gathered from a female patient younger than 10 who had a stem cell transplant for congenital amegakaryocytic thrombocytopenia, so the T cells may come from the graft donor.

CDR3 sequence reads: CASSYATLLAGAFYNEQFF. CDR3 DNA sequence: TGTGCCAGCAGCTACGCCACACTACTAGCGGGAGCTTTCTACAATGAGCAGTTCTTC. The V call is TRBV7-6, the J call TRBJ2-1; 11 nucleotides match TRBD2. This CDR3 comprises 19 residues. Germline values: CDR1 SGHVS, CDR2 FNYEAQ. Trimming took 4 bases from V and 3 from J; bases not matched to a gene: 14.

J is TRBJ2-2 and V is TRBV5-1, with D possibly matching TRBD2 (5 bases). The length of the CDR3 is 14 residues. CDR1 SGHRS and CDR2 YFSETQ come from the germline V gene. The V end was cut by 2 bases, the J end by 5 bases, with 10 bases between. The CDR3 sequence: CASSFFGVTGELFF. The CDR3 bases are TGCGCCAGCAGCTTTTTCGGGGTGACCGGGGAGCTGTTTTTT.

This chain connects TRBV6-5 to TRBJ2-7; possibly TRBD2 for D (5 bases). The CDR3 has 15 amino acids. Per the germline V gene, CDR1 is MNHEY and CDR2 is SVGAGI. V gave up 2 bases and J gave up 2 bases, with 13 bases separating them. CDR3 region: CASSYTSDSTYEQYF. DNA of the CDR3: TGTGCCAGCAGTTACACCTCGGACTCAACCTACGAGCAGTACTTC.

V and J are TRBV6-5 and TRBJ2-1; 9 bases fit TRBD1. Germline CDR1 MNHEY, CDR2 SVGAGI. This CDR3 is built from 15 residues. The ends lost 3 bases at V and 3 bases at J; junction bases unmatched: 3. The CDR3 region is CASSYGTGYYNEQFF. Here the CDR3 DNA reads TGTGCCAGCAGTTATGGGACAGGGTACTACAATGAGCAGTTCTTC.

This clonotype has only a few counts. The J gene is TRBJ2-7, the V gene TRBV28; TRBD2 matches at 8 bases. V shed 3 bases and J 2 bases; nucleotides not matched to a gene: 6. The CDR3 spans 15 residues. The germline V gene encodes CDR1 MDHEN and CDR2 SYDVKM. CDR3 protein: CASSFGKGLAYEQYF. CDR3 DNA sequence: TGTGCCAGCAGTTTTGGAAAGGGACTAGCCTACGAGCAGTACTTC.

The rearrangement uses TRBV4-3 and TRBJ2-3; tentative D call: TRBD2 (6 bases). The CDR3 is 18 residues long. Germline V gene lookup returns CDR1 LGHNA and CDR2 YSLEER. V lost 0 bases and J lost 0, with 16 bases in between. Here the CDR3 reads CASSQEGGFWTSTDTQYF. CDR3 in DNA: TGCGCCAGCAGCCAAGAGGGGGGTTTCTGGACTAGCACAGATACGCAGTATTTT.

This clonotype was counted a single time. This CDR3 is CASSPDKDPRPGTWGQETQYF. The CDR3 DNA reads TGTGCCAGCAGTCCCGACAAGGACCCCCGCCCAGGGACGTGGGGGCAAGAGACCCAGTACTTC. The rearrangement joins TRBV28 to TRBJ2-5, with D perhaps TRBD1 or TRBD2 (5 bases each). The V gene lost 5 bases and the J gene lost 2 bases, with 33 bases spanning the gap. Per germline, CDR1 MDHEN and CDR2 SYDVKM. This CDR3 contains 21 residues.

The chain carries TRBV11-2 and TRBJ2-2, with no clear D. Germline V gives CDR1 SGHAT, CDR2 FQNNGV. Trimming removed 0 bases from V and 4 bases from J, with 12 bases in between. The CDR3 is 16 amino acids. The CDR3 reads CASSLDYYGGTGELFF. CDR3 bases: TGTGCCAGCAGCTTAGATTATTACGGCGGCACCGGGGAGCTGTTTTTT.

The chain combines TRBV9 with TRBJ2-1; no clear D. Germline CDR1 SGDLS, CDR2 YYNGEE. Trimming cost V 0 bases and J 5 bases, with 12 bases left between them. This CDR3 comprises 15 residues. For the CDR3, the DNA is TGTGCCAGCAGCGTAGGGTGGCAGACCAACAATGAGCAGTTCTTC. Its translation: CASSVGWQTNNEQFF.

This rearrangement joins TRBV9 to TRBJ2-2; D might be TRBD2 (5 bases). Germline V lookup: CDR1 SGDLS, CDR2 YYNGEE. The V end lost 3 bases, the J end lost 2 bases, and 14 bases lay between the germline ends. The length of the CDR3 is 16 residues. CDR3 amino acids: CASSGVGLANTGELFF. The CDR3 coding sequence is TGTGCCAGCAGCGGTGTCGGCCTAGCCAACACCGGGGAGCTGTTTTTT.

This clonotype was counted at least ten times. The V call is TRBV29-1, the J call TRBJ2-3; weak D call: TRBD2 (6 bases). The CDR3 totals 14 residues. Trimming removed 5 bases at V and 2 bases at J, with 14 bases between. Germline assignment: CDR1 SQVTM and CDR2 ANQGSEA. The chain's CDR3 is CSVPRAGTTDTQYF. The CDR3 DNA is TGCAGCGTTCCCCGGGCGGGGACCACAGATACGCAGTATTTT.

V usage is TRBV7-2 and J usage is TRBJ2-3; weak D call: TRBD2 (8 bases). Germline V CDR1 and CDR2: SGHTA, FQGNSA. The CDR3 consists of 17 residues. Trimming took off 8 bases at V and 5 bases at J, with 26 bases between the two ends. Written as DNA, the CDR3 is TGTGCCAGCCTCCCGGGAGGGGGCAGCGAGAGGATAGATACGCAGTATTTT. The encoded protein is CASLPGGGSERIDTQYF.

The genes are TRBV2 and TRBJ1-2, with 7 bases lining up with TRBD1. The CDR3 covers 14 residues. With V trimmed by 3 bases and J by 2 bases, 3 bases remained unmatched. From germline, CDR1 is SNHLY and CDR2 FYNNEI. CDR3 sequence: CASSEGQLNYGYTF. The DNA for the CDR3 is TGTGCCAGCAGTGAGGGACAGTTGAACTATGGCTACACCTTC.

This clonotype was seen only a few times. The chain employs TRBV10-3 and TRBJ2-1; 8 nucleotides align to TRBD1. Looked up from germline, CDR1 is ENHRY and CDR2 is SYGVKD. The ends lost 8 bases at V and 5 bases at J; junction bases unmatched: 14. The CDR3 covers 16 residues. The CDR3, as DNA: TGTGCCATCTCTCGAACGGCAGGGGGCTTCGACAATGAGCAGTTCTTC. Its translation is CAISRTAGGFDNEQFF.

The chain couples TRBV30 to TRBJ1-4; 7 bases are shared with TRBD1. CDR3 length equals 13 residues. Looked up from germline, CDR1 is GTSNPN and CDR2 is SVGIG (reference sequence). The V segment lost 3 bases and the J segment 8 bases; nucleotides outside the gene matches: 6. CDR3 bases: TGTGCCTGGAGCAGGGGGTTGAGGGAAAAACTGTTTTTT. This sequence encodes CAWSRGLREKLFF.

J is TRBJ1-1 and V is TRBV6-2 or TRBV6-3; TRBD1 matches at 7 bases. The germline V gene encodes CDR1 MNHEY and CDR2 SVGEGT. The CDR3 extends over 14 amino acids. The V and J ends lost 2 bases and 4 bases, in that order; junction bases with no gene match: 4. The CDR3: CASSYGQAPTEAFF. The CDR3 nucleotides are TGTGCCAGCAGTTACGGACAGGCGCCCACTGAAGCTTTCTTT.

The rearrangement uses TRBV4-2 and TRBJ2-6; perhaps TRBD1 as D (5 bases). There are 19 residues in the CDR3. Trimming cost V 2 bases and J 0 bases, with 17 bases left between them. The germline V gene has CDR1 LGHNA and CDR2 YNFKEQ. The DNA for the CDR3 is TGTGCCAGCAGCCAATCTGACGAACAGGTTGGCTCTGGGGCCAACGTCCTGACTTTC. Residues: CASSQSDEQVGSGANVLTF.

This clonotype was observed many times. The CDR3: CSVAGLAGANEQFF. DNA for the CDR3: TGCAGCGTTGCGGGACTAGCGGGAGCGAATGAGCAGTTCTTC. The chain links TRBV29-1 to TRBJ2-1; 14 bases fit TRBD2. The CDR3 spans 14 residues. Germline values: CDR1 SQVTM, CDR2 ANQGSEA. V lost 4 bases to trimming and J lost 7 bases; unmatched junction nucleotides: 3.

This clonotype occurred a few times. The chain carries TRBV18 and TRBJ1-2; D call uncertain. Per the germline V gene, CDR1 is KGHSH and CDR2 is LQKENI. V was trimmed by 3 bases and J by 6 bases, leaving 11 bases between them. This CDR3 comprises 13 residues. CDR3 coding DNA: TGTGCCAGCTCACCGGGGTCTATTGATGGCTACACCTTC. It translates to CASSPGSIDGYTF.

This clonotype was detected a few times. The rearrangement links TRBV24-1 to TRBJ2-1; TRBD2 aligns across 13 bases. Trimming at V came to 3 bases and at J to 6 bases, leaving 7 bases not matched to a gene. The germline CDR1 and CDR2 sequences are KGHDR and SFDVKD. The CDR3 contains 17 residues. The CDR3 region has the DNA TGTGCCACCAGTGATGGGACTAGCGGGACCCCTACCAATGAGCAGTTCTTC. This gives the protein CATSDGTSGTPTNEQFF.

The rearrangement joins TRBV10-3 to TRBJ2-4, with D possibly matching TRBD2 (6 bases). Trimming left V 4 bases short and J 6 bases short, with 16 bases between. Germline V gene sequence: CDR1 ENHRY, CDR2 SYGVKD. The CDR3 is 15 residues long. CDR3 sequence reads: CAISVGTSDGNIQYF. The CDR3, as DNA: TGTGCCATCAGTGTTGGGACTTCCGACGGAAACATTCAGTACTTC.